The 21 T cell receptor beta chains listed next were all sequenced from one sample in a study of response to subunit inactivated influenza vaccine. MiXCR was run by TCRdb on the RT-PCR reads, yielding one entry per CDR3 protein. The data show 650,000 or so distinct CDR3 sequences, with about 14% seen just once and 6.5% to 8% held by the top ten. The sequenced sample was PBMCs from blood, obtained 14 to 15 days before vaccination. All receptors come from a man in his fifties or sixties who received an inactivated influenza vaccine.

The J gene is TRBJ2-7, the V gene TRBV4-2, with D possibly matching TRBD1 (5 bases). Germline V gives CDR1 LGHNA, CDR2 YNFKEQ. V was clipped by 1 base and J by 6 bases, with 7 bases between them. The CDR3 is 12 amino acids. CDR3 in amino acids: CASSQGTPEQYF. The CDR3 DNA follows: TGTGCCAGCAGCCAAGGGACACCCGAGCAGTACTTC.

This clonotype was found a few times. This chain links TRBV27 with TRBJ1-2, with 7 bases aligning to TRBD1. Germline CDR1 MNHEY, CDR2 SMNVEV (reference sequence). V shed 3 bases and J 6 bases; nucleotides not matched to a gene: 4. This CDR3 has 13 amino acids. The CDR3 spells CASSLDRWNGYTF. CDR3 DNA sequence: TGTGCCAGCAGTTTGGACAGGTGGAATGGCTACACCTTC.

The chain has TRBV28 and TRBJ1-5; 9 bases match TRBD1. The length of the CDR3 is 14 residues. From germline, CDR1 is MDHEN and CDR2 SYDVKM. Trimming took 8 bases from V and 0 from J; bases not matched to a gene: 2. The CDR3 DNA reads TGTGCCAGCGAGGACAGGGGTAGCAATCAGCCCCAGCATTTT. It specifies CASEDRGSNQPQHF. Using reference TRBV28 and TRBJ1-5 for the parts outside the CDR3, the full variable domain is DVKVTQSSRYLVKRTGEKVFLECVQDMDHENMFWYRQDPGLGLRLIYFSYDVKMKEKGDIPEGYSVSREKKERFSLILESASTNQTSMYLCASEDRGSNQPQHFGDGTRLSIL.

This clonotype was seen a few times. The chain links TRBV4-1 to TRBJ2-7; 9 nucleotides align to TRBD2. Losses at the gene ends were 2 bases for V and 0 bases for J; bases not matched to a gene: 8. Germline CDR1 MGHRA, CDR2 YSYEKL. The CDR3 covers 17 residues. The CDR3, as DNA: TGCGCCAGCAGCCAAAGGGGGAGCGGGGGGAGCTCCTACGAGCAGTACTTC. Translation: CASSQRGSGGSSYEQYF.

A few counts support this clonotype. The CDR3 nucleotides read TGTGCCAGTAGTACAGGGCAGGAAAGAGTCGAAAAACTGTTTTTT. As protein: CASSTGQERVEKLFF. The rearrangement links TRBV19 to TRBJ1-4; D is possibly TRBD1 (5 bases). Germline assignment: CDR1 LNHDA and CDR2 SQIVND (reference sequence). Trimming left V 4 bases short and J 8 bases short, with 17 bases between. This CDR3 has 15 residues.

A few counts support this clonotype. The CDR3 region is CASSGPGLAGVGEQYF. CDR3 DNA sequence: TGTGCCAGCAGCGGACCGGGACTAGCGGGAGTTGGCGAGCAGTACTTC. The genes are TRBV7-8 and TRBJ2-7; 14 nucleotides align to TRBD2. CDR1 is SGHVS, CDR2 FQNEAQ, per germline. J gave up 6 bases and V 5 bases, and 9 bases lay outside the gene matches. This CDR3 spans 16 amino acids.

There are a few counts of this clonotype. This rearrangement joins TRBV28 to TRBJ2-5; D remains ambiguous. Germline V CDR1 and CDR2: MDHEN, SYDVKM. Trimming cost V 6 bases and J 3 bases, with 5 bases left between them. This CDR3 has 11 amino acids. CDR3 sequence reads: CASRLEETQYF. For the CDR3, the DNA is TGTGCCAGCAGGTTGGAAGAGACCCAGTACTTC.

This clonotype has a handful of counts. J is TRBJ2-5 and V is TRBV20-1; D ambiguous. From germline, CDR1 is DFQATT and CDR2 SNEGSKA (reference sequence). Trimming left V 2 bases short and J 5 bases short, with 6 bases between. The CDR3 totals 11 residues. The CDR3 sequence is CSARSQETQYF. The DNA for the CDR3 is TGCAGTGCTAGATCTCAGGAGACCCAGTACTTC.

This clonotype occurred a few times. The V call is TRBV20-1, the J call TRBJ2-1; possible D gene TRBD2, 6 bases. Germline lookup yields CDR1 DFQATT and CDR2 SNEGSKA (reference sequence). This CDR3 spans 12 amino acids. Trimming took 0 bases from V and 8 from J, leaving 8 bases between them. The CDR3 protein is CSARDGGYEQFF. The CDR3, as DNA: TGCAGTGCTAGAGATGGGGGGTATGAGCAGTTCTTC.

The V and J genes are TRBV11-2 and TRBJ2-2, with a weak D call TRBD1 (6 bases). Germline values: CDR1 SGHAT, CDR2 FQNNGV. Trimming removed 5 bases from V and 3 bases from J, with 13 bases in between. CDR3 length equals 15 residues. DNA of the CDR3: TGTGCCAGCAGCAGCCGGGACACCTACACCGGGGAGCTGTTTTTT. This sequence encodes CASSSRDTYTGELFF.

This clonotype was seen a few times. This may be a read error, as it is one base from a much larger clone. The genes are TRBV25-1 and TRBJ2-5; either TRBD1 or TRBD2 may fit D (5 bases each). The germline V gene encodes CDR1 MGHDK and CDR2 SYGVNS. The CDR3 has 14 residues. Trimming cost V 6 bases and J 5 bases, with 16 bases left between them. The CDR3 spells CASSPGTVWETQYF. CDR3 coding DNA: TGTGCCAGCAGCCCCGGGACCGTCTGGGAGACCCAGTACTTC.

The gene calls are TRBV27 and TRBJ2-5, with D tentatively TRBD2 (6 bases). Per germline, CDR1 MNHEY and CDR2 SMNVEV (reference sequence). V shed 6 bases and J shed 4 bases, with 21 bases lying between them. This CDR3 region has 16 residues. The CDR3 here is CASSHHGQVSGETQYF. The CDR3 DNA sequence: TGTGCCAGCAGCCATCACGGGCAGGTTAGCGGAGAGACCCAGTACTTC.

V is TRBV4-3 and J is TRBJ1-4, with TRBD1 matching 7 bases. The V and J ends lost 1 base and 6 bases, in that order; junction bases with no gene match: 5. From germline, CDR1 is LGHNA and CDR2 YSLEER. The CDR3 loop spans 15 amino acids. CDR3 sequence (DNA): TGCGCCAGCAGCCAAGGTCCAGGGGGTGATGAAAAACTGTTTTTT. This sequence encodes CASSQGPGGDEKLFF.

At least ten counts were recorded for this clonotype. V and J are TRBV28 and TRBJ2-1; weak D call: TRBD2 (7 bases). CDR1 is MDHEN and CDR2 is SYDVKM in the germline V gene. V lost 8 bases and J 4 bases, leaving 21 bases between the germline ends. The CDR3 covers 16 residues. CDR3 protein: CASSGGGGPLYNEQFF. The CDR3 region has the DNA TGTGCCAGCTCTGGGGGCGGGGGCCCACTTTACAATGAGCAGTTCTTC.

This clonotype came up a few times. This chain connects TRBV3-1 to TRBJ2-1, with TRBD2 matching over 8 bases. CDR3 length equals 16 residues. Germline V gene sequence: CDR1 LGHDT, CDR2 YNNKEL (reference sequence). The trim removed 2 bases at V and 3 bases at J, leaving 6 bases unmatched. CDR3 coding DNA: TGTGCCAGCAGCCAACTCGGGGGGGAGTTCTACAATGAGCAGTTCTTC. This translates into CASSQLGGEFYNEQFF.

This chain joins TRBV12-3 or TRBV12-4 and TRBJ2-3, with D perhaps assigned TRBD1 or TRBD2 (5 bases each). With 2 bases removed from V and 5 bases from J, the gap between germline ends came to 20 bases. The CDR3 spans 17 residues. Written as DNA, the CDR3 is TGTGCCAGCAGTTTATTCGGGGCCCTAATCGACGAAGATACGCAGTATTTT. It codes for CASSLFGALIDEDTQYF.

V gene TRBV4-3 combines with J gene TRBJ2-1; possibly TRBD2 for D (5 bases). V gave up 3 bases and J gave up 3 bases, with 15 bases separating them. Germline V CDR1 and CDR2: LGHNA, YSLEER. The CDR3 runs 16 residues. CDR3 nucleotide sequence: TGCGCCAGCAGCCACATAACTAGGTCCCACTACAATGAGCAGTTCTTC. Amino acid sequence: CASSHITRSHYNEQFF.

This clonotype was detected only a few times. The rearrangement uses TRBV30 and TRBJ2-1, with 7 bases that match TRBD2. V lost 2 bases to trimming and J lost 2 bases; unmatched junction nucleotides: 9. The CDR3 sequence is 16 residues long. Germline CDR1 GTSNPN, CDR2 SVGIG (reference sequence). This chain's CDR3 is CAWSSRTRIPYNEQFF. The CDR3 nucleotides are TGTGCCTGGAGTTCTCGGACTAGAATCCCCTACAATGAGCAGTTCTTC.

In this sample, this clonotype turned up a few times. The CDR3 spells CASSTPGGDTQYF. The CDR3 DNA sequence: TGTGCCAGTAGCACCCCTGGGGGGGATACGCAGTATTTT. This chain connects TRBV19 to TRBJ2-3; TRBD2 is a possible D gene (6 bases). V shed 6 bases and J shed 6 bases, with 13 bases lying between them. The germline V gene has CDR1 LNHDA and CDR2 SQIVND (reference sequence). This CDR3 is 13 amino acids long.

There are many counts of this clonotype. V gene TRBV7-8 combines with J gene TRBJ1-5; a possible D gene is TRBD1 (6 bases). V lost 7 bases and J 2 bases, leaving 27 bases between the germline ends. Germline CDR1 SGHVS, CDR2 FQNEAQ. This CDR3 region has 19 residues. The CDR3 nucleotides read TGTGCCAGCAAGGTGGAGTTCGGGGGGCGAGCTTTGGGCAATCAGCCCCAGCATTTT. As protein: CASKVEFGGRALGNQPQHF.

In DNA form, the CDR3 reads TGCAGCGTGAGAGAGTTTACAAGACTAGCCAAAAACATTCAGTACTTC. Protein sequence: CSVREFTRLAKNIQYF. The chain carries TRBV29-1 and TRBJ2-4; D gene unclear. CDR1 and CDR2 from the germline V gene are SQVTM and ANQGSEA. There are 16 residues in the CDR3. The ends were cut back, 6 bases at V and 0 bases at J, with 18 bases in the middle.